Listed here are 3 T cell receptor beta chains from one sample, sequenced in a study of blood T cell repertoires in COVID-19. Method: immunoSEQ multiplex PCR; TCRdb's copy keeps in-frame clones and lacks some. This table has roughly 190,000 clones, roughly 91% appearing once. Sequencing input: peripheral blood. The source is a human donor in a cohort sampled during active COVID-19.

The V and J genes are TRBV6-6 and TRBJ1-5; a possible D gene is TRBD1 (6 bases). Per the germline V gene, CDR1 is MNHNY and CDR2 is SVGAGI (reference sequence). CDR3 length: 19 residues. With 6 bases removed from V and 0 bases from J, the gap between germline ends came to 24 bases. The CDR3 nucleotides are TGTGCCAGCAGCCGACTCGGCGTTGGGGGCGCGGGTAGCAATCAGCCCCAGCATTTT. Protein sequence: CASSRLGVGGAGSNQPQHF.

V usage is TRBV7-2 and J usage is TRBJ1-3, with D perhaps matching TRBD1 (6 bases). Germline assignment: CDR1 SGHTA and CDR2 FQGNSA. The V end was cut by 5 bases, the J end by 0 bases, with 11 bases between. This CDR3 has 15 residues. CDR3 sequence reads: CASSLQGSSGNTIYF. CDR3 nucleotides: TGTGCCAGCAGCCTACAGGGTAGCTCTGGAAACACCATATATTTT.

This chain connects TRBV10-3 to TRBJ1-4; D not resolved. Trimming pared 6 bases from V and 4 bases from J, leaving 15 bases between. CDR1 ENHRY and CDR2 SYGVKD come from the germline V gene. This CDR3 comprises 15 residues. In DNA, the CDR3 is TGTGCCATCAGGAGCGGTGCGCTTATTAATGAAAAACTGTTTTTT. Translation: CAIRSGALINEKLFF.